A selection of T cell receptor beta chains follows, all from one sample in a study of shared T cell receptors in the human thymus. The assay was immunoSEQ multiplex PCR, and TCRdb's table has in-frame clones only and misses some. The repertoire holds approximately 760,000 clones, approximately 85% seen once, with more than 0.01% in the top ten. The same sample was also studied in work on human thymus T cells.

The specimen sequenced was thymocytes. The receptor source for this set is a girl under three years old with a congenital heart defect. Each CDR3 is given with its conserved first and last residue. D genes are given only for firm matches. Clone size appears in some rows only: once, few, many, or a class for an expanded clone.

j_call | v_call | d_call | clone_size | cdr3_nt | cdr3_aa
TRBJ1-5 | TRBV7-2 | . | . | TGTGCCAGCAGGGCCGCGGGGGCCCATCAGCCCCAGCATTTT | CASRAAGAHQPQHF
TRBJ2-3 | TRBV5-1 | TRBD1 | few | TGCGCCAGCAGCACCCCCGGGACAGGGCGCACAGATACGCAGTATTTT | CASSTPGTGRTDTQYF
TRBJ1-1 | TRBV12-5 | . | . | TGTGCTAGTGGTTTGGTAGCCGGGGGCACTGAAGCTTTCTTT | CASGLVAGGTEAFF
TRBJ1-2 | TRBV2 | . | . | TGTGCCAGCAGGCCCACAGGGTACGACTATGGCTACACCTTC | CASRPTGYDYGYTF
TRBJ1-3 | TRBV28 | . | once | TGTGCCAGCATCGCCGGCAGGTACTCTGGAAACACCATATATTTT | CASIAGRYSGNTIYF
TRBJ1-1 | TRBV28 | . | . | TGTGCCAGCAGCCCCGTCCGGGGGGCTGACACTGAAGCTTTCTTT | CASSPVRGADTEAFF
TRBJ1-5 | TRBV5-1 | TRBD1 | . | TGCGCCAGCAGCTTAGGGACAGGGGCTGGGCAGCCCCAGCATTTT | CASSLGTGAGQPQHF
TRBJ1-2 | TRBV14 | TRBD1 | . | TGTGCCAGCAGCCAGGGGACAGGCGGCCCATTCAACTATGGCTACACCTTC | CASSQGTGGPFNYGYTF
TRBJ1-5 | TRBV7-8 | . | once | TGTGCCAGCAGCCCCGTGGGCTCCTTCACCAAGTATAGCAATCAGCCCCAGCATTTT | CASSPVGSFTKYSNQPQHF
TRBJ1-1 | TRBV10-3 | . | once | TGTGCCATCAGTTTGCCAGGCCCGAACACTGAAGCTTTCTTT | CAISLPGPNTEAFF
TRBJ2-3 | TRBV6-1 | TRBD2 | . | TGTGCCAGCCTGAGCGCGGGGGGGCTCCCAGATACGCAGTATTTT | CASLSAGGLPDTQYF
TRBJ1-1 | TRBV4-3 | . | few | TGCGCCAGCAGCCACACGCGGAGGGGGAACACTGAAGCTTTCTTT | CASSHTRRGNTEAFF
TRBJ2-7 | TRBV5-8 | TRBD2 | . | TGTGCCAGCAGCTCTGCCATGACTAGCGGGGAAGCCGAGCAGTACTTC | CASSSAMTSGEAEQYF
TRBJ1-1 | TRBV14 | . | . | TGTGCCAGCAGCCAGATTCCCGAGGGCAGGGAGGCCGAAGCTTTCTTT | CASSQIPEGREAEAFF
TRBJ2-3 | TRBV2 | TRBD2 | . | TGTGCCAGCATCGGCGGGGGGCCCCTTGACACAGATACGCAGTATTTT | CASIGGGPLDTDTQYF
TRBJ2-5 | TRBV18 | . | . | TGTGCCAGCTCACCGCCTAGTCTGGAGACCCAGTACTTC | CASSPPSLETQYF
TRBJ1-5 | TRBV4-1 | TRBD1 | . | TGCGCCAGCAGCCTCTTTGAAAACAGGGGTTCAGGCAATCAGCCCCAGCATTTT | CASSLFENRGSGNQPQHF
TRBJ2-4 | TRBV7-2 | TRBD1 | . | TGTGCCAGCAGCCACCCGGACAGGGTTGTCAAAAACATTCAGTACTTC | CASSHPDRVVKNIQYF
TRBJ2-3 | TRBV28 | TRBD2 | . | TGTGCCAGCAGTTTATGGACGAAAGGTAGCGGGGATACAGATACGCAGTATTTT | CASSLWTKGSGDTDTQYF
TRBJ2-7 | TRBV7-8 | TRBD1 | . | TGTGCCAGCAGCTCCCGGGACAGGGGGCGCGAGCAGTACTTC | CASSSRDRGREQYF
TRBJ1-2 | TRBV6-5 | . | . | TGTGCCAGCAGTGCGCCCTGGTCCAGGACCTTC | CASSAPWSRTF
TRBJ2-3 | TRBV2 | TRBD2 | . | TGTGCCAGCAGCGCCCCTGGACTAGCGGACACAGATACGCAGTATTTT | CASSAPGLADTDTQYF
TRBJ1-6 | TRBV6-1 | TRBD1 | few | TGTGCCAGCAGTGAAGCGAAGGACAGGGATCATAATTCACCCCTCCACTTT | CASSEAKDRDHNSPLHF
TRBJ1-6 | TRBV18 | TRBD1 | . | TGTGCCAGCTCACCGGGCTTAGGACAGGGTGGGTCTAAGTCCCTCCACTTT | CASSPGLGQGGSKSLHF
TRBJ1-3 | TRBV13 | TRBD1 | . | TGTGCCAGCAGCTTAGTGGGACAGCTGTTCTCTGGAAACACCATATATTTT | CASSLVGQLFSGNTIYF
TRBJ1-1 | TRBV5-1 | TRBD1 | once | TGCGCCAGCAGTTATGACAGGGAGGTGAACACTGAAGCTTTCTTT | CASSYDREVNTEAFF
TRBJ2-7 | TRBV11-2 | . | once | TGTGCCAGCAGCGCCAGCTACGAGCAGTACTTC | CASSASYEQYF
TRBJ2-1 | TRBV5-1 | . | . | TGCGCCAGCAGCTTGAAACAGGGAGGGGAGCAGTTCTTC | CASSLKQGGEQFF
TRBJ2-7 | TRBV27 | . | . | TGTGCCAGCAGTTCCCGCGACCGACTTAGCTCCTACGAGCAGTACTTC | CASSSRDRLSSYEQYF
TRBJ1-2 | TRBV19 | TRBD1 | . | TGTGCCAGTAGTAATGCGGACAGGACCTATGGCTACACCTTC | CASSNADRTYGYTF
TRBJ2-4 | TRBV2 | . | . | TGTGCCAGCAGGACCCCGACAGTCCCAGCCAAAAACATTCAGTACTTC | CASRTPTVPAKNIQYF
TRBJ2-3 | TRBV6-4 | TRBD2 | once | TGTGCCAGCAGCCAAGCGGGGCTCAGCACAGATACGCAGTATTTT | CASSQAGLSTDTQYF
TRBJ1-2 | TRBV9 | . | . | TGTGCCAGCAGCGTACCGGGTGGCTACACCTTC | CASSVPGGYTF
TRBJ2-7 | TRBV7-6 | TRBD1 | . | TGTGCCAGCAGCTTGGCAGGGGGCCCCTATCATTACGAGCAGTACTTC | CASSLAGGPYHYEQYF
TRBJ2-7 | TRBV7-2 | TRBD2 | few | TGTGCCAGCAGAGCAATCCCCGGGGTAGCGGGGGGCCGATACGAGCAGTACTTC | CASRAIPGVAGGRYEQYF
TRBJ1-6 | TRBV5-1 | . | . | TGCGCCAGCAGCTCCCTGGTATCGACAGTCGGCCTGAATTCACCCCTCCACTTT | CASSSLVSTVGLNSPLHF
TRBJ2-7 | TRBV14 | TRBD1 | . | TGTGCCAGCAGCCAGACGACAGGGTCACCCTACGAGCAGTACTTC | CASSQTTGSPYEQYF
TRBJ1-1 | TRBV11-3 | TRBD1 | . | TGTGCCAGCAGCTTAGCTCACCGGGAAACAGGGGACCCCGCGGGCGAAGCTTTCTTT | CASSLAHRETGDPAGEAFF
TRBJ1-2 | TRBV5-4 | . | . | TGTGCCAGCAGCACCCGGACTCTCCAGGCGCCTAACTATGGCTACACCTTC | CASSTRTLQAPNYGYTF
TRBJ2-1 | TRBV9 | TRBD2 | . | TGTGCCAGCAGTACTAGCGGGGGATATGAGCAGTTCTTC | CASSTSGGYEQFF
TRBJ2-7 | TRBV14 | TRBD2 | . | TGTGCCAGCAGCCCGCAATGGTCGGGGGGGCGTTGCGAGCAGTACTTC | CASSPQWSGGRCEQYF